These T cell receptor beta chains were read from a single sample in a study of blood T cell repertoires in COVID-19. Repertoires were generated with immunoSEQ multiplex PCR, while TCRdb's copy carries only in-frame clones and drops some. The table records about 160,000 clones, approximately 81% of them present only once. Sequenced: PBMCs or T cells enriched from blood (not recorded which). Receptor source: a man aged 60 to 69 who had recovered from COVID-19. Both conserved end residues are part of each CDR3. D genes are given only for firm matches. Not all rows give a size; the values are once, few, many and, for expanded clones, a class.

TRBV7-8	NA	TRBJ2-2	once	CASSLQGSDTGELFF	TGTGCCAGCAGCTTACAGGGGAGTGACACCGGGGAGCTGTTTTTT
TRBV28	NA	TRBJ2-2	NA	CATGQLNTGELFF	TGTGCCACCGGACAGCTGAACACCGGGGAGCTGTTTTTT
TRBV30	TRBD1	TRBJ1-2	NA	CACQGGNYGYTF	TGTGCCTGCCAGGGGGGAAACTATGGCTACACCTTC
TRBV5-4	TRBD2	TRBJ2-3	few	CASSYRTSGGPSTDTQYF	TGTGCCAGCAGCTATCGGACTAGCGGGGGCCCTAGCACAGATACGCAGTATTTT
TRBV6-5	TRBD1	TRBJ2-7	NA	CASSFWDREYEQYF	TGTGCCAGCAGTTTCTGGGACAGGGAGTACGAGCAGTACTTC
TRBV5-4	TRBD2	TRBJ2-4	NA	CASSFGLAGGMDIQYF	TGTGCCAGCAGCTTCGGACTAGCGGGAGGTATGGACATTCAGTACTTC
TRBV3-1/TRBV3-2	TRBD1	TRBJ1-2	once	CASSQDFRTGFSF	TGTGCCAGCAGCCAAGATTTCCGGACAGGGTTCTCCTTC
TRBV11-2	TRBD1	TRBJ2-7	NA	CASSPRQGAYYEQYF	TGTGCCAGCAGCCCCAGACAGGGAGCTTACTACGAGCAGTACTTC
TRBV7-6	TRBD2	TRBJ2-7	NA	CASSLSGGADEQYF	TGTGCCAGCAGCCTTAGCGGGGGGGCCGACGAGCAGTACTTC
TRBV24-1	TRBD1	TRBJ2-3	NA	CATSDFAGQATDTQYF	TGTGCCACCAGTGATTTCGCGGGACAGGCTACAGATACGCAGTATTTT
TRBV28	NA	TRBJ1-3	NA	CASTEGAGNTIYF	TGTGCCAGCACCGAGGGGGCTGGAAACACCATATATTTT
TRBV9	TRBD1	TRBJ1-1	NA	CASSVGDRVKGNTEAFF	TGTGCCAGCAGCGTAGGAGACAGGGTTAAGGGGAACACTGAAGCTTTCTTT
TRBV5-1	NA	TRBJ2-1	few	CASSSITGDSYNEQFF	TGCGCCAGCAGCTCAATAACTGGAGACTCCTACAATGAGCAGTTCTTC
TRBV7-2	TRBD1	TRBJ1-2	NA	CASSLGQPWGYTF	TGTGCCAGCAGCCTGGGACAGCCGTGGGGCTACACCTTC
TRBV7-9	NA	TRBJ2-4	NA	CASSSDSAKNIQYF	TGTGCCAGCAGCTCCGACAGCGCCAAAAACATTCAGTACTTC
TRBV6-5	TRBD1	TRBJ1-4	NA	CASRSPGTGNEKLFF	TGTGCCAGCAGGTCCCCCGGGACAGGCAATGAAAAACTGTTTTTT
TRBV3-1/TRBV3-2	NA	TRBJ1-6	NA	CASSHLGTRGNSPLHF	TGTGCCAGCAGCCACCTCGGGACTAGGGGTAATTCACCCCTCCACTTT
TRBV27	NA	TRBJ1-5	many	CASSWTENQPQHF	TGTGCCAGCAGTTGGACAGAAAATCAGCCCCAGCATTTT
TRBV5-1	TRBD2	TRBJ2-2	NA	CASSFTSGSRGGTGELFF	TGCGCCAGCAGCTTCACTAGCGGGAGTCGAGGGGGCACCGGGGAGCTGTTTTTT
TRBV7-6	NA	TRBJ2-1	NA	CASSSFRTTGNSYNEQFF	TGTGCCAGCAGCTCCTTTCGCACAACAGGGAACTCCTACAATGAGCAGTTCTTC
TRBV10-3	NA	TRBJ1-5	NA	CAIRPAGGDQPQHF	TGTGCCATCAGGCCTGCGGGGGGCGATCAGCCCCAGCATTTT
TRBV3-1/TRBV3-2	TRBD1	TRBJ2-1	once	CASSQGQGVYNEQFF	TGTGCCAGCAGCCAAGGCCAGGGGGTCTACAATGAGCAGTTCTTC
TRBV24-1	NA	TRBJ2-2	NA	CATTPGGRGTGELFF	TGTGCCACCACCCCGGGGGGCCGCGGCACCGGGGAGCTGTTTTTT
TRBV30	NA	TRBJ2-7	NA	CAWMLKDWRYEQYF	TGTGCCTGGATGTTGAAGGACTGGAGATACGAGCAGTACTTC
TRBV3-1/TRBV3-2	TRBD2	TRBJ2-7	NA	CASSRRPGLAGQSSYEQYF	TGTGCCAGCAGCCGAAGACCGGGACTAGCGGGACAAAGCTCCTACGAGCAGTACTTC
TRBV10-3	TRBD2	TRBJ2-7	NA	CAIRLAGGTYEQYF	TGTGCCATCAGGCTAGCGGGGGGGACCTACGAGCAGTACTTC
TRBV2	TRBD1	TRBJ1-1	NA	CASSEELGQGNTEAFF	TGTGCCAGCAGTGAAGAATTGGGACAGGGGAACACTGAAGCTTTCTTT
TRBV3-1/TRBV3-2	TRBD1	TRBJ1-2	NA	CASSPLSPGQGGTRYGYTF	TGTGCCAGCAGCCCATTATCCCCGGGACAGGGGGGAACTAGGTATGGCTACACCTTC
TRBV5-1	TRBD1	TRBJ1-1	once	CASSDGTVNTEAFF	TGCGCCAGCAGCGATGGGACAGTGAACACTGAAGCTTTCTTT
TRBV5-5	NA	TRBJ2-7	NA	CASSLDVGVAWEQYF	TGTGCCAGCAGCTTAGATGTGGGAGTGGCCTGGGAGCAGTACTTC
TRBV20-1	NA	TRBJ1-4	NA	CSAGGAQLFF	TGCAGTGCTGGGGGGGCCCAACTGTTTTTT
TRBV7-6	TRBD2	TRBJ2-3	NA	CASSLLAGGPGGTDTQYF	TGTGCCAGCAGCTTACTAGCGGGAGGGCCCGGGGGCACAGATACGCAGTATTTT
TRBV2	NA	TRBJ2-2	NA	CASSETAGAGNTGELFF	TGTGCCAGCAGTGAAACGGCGGGGGCCGGGAACACCGGGGAGCTGTTTTTT
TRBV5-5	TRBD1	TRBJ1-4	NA	CASSFGSGGNEKLFF	TGTGCCAGCAGCTTTGGGTCAGGGGGGAATGAAAAACTGTTTTTT
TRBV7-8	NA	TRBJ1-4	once	CASSPTNEKLFF	TGTGCCAGCAGCCCGACTAATGAAAAACTGTTTTTT
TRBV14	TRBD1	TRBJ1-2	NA	CASSQGQGPGYGYTF	TGTGCCAGCAGCCAAGGACAGGGGCCTGGCTATGGCTACACCTTC
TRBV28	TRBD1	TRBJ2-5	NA	CASRLGQGGETQYF	TGTGCCAGCAGATTGGGACAGGGAGGGGAGACCCAGTACTTC
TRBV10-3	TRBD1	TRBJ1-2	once	CAISRGQPNYGYTF	TGTGCCATCAGCCGGGGACAGCCGAACTATGGCTACACCTTT
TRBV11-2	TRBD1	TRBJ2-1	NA	CASSSGTAYYNEQFF	TGTGCCAGCAGTTCCGGGACAGCCTACTACAATGAGCAGTTCTTC
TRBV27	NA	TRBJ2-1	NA	CASSDRRGGAPEQFF	TGTGCCAGCAGCGACAGGCGTGGGGGGGCCCCTGAGCAGTTCTTC
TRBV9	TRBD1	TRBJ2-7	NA	CASSVGTGDVGRYF	TGTGCCAGCAGCGTAGGGACAGGGGATGTAGGGCGGTACTTC
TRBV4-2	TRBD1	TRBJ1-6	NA	CASSQGNRGKFNSPLHF	TGTGCCAGCAGCCAAGGCAACAGGGGAAAATTCAATTCACCCCTCCACTTT
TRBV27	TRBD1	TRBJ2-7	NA	CATQSLQGTNEQYF	TGTGCCACCCAAAGTTTACAGGGGACGAACGAGCAGTACTTC
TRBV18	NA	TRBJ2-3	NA	CASSPRQGTATDTQYF	TGTGCCAGCTCACCACGGCAGGGAACTGCCACAGATACGCAGTATTTT
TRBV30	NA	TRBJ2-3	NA	CAWSIRGGSTDTQYF	TGTGCCTGGAGTATTCGGGGTGGAAGCACAGATACGCAGTATTTT
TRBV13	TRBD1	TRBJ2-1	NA	CASSYDRGYEQFF	TGTGCCAGCAGCTACGACAGGGGATATGAGCAGTTCTTC
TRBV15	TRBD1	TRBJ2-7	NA	CATSGRDSSYEQYF	TGTGCCACCAGCGGCCGGGACAGCTCCTACGAGCAGTACTTC
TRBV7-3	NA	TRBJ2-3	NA	CASSPGGGTDTQYF	TGTGCCAGCAGCCCCGGCGGGGGCACAGATACGCAGTATTTT
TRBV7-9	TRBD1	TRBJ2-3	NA	CASSLGPGQPWYTDTQYF	TGTGCCAGCAGCCTCGGACCGGGACAGCCCTGGTACACAGATACGCAGTATTTT
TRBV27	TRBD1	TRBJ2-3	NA	CASSLRPRTGEGTQYF	TGTGCCAGCAGTTTAAGACCTAGGACAGGGGAGGGTACGCAGTATTTT
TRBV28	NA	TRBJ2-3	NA	CASSYSTDTQYF	TGTGCCAGCAGTTACTCGACAGATACGCAGTATTTT
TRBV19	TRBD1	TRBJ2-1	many	CASKGTGSHEQFF	TGTGCCAGTAAAGGGACAGGGTCCCATGAGCAGTTCTTC
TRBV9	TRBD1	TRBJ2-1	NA	CASSATGGISYNEQFF	TGTGCCAGCAGCGCGACAGGGGGTATCTCCTACAATGAGCAGTTCTTC
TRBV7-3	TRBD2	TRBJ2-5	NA	CASSLNPSSGGGTQYF	TGTGCCAGCAGCTTAAACCCGTCGAGCGGGGGCGGGACCCAGTACTTC
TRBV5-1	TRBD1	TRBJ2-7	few	CASSPETGRGYEQYF	TGCGCCAGCAGCCCAGAGACAGGGCGAGGCTACGAGCAGTACTTC